The 9 T cell receptor beta chains below all came from one sample that was sequenced in a study of control samples from healthy donors and cancer patients. Clones were read by immunoSEQ multiplex PCR, and TCRdb kept only the in-frame ones, dropping some. The data contain approximately 140,000 clones, 94% of them seen just once; the ten biggest clones take up around 13%. The sequencing sample was made of blood. The receptors were gathered from a man in his forties in good health.

The V and J genes are TRBV6-4 and TRBJ1-4, with TRBD1 as a possible D gene (5 bases). There are 13 residues in the CDR3. Trimming left V 8 bases short and J 1 base short, with 8 bases between. The germline V gene has CDR1 MRHNA and CDR2 SNTAGT. CDR3 coding DNA: TGTGCCAGCCTGGGGCGAACTAATGAAAAACTGTTTTTT. Translated: CASLGRTNEKLFF.

This clone was detected once. The chain carries TRBV10-3 and TRBJ1-6; tentatively, D is TRBD1 (6 bases). Per germline, CDR1 ENHRY and CDR2 SYGVKD. The CDR3 consists of 13 residues. The V and J ends lost 3 bases and 9 bases respectively, with 9 bases between them. CDR3 amino acids: CAISEGGFSPLHF. The CDR3 DNA reads as TGTGCCATCAGTGAAGGGGGATTTTCACCCCTCCACTTT.

The rearrangement uses TRBV28 and TRBJ1-5; no firm D call. This CDR3 spans 13 amino acids. Trimming took 7 bases from V and 3 from J, leaving 10 bases between them. Germline V gene data show CDR1 as MDHEN and CDR2 as SYDVKM. Written as DNA, the CDR3 is TGTGCCAGCATCTCGGACGTCAATCAGCCCCAGCATTTT. Translating gives CASISDVNQPQHF.

The chain uses TRBV5-6 and TRBJ1-4; D is ambiguous. The CDR3 is made up of 14 amino acids. Between the trimmed V and J ends, which lost 2 bases and 5 bases, there was a span of 10 bases. CDR1 and CDR2 from the germline V gene are SGHDT and YYEEEE. The CDR3 DNA follows: TGTGCCAGCAGCTTTAAAGGTGGGAATGAAAAACTGTTTTTT. This sequence encodes CASSFKGGNEKLFF.

The chain uses TRBV5-1 and TRBJ2-6; TRBD1 matches at 8 bases. Unmatched junction bases numbered 7, after V lost 2 bases and J lost 3 bases. Per the germline V gene, CDR1 is SGHRS and CDR2 is YFSETQ. This CDR3 has 17 amino acids. This CDR3 reads CASSLTQGASGANVLTF. The CDR3 DNA reads TGCGCCAGCAGCTTAACCCAGGGGGCGAGTGGGGCCAACGTCCTGACTTTC.

V is TRBV5-1 and J is TRBJ1-2; TRBD1 agrees at 10 bases. V lost 0 bases, J lost 2 bases, and 1 base stayed unmatched. Germline lookup yields CDR1 SGHRS and CDR2 YFSETQ. This CDR3 is 15 amino acids long. The CDR3 DNA reads TGCGCCAGCAGCTTGGGGGGACAGGGGAACTATGGCTACACCTTC. Its protein product is CASSLGGQGNYGYTF.

Here the CDR3 reads CASTRAPGNTIYF. DNA for the CDR3: TGTGCCAGCACCAGGGCCCCTGGAAACACCATATATTTT. The chain carries TRBV28 and TRBJ1-3, with TRBD1 as a possible D gene (5 bases). V was cut by 7 bases and J by 2 bases, with 9 bases left in between. Germline V gene lookup returns CDR1 MDHEN and CDR2 SYDVKM. The CDR3 loop spans 13 amino acids.

This chain links TRBV15 with TRBJ1-4; D might be TRBD1 (5 bases). V dropped 6 bases and J dropped 8 bases, with 22 bases sitting between them. The CDR3 length is 16 residues. In germline, CDR1 is LNHNV, CDR2 YYDKDF (reference sequence). CDR3 sequence reads: CATRKMGVGVREKLFF. Written as DNA, the CDR3 is TGTGCCACCAGAAAAATGGGTGTAGGGGTGCGGGAAAAACTGTTTTTT.

This clone was seen once. This CDR3 is CASSLKYGGDSYEQYF. DNA for the CDR3: TGCGCCAGCAGCCTAAAATACGGGGGAGACTCCTACGAGCAGTACTTC. The V call is TRBV4-1, the J call TRBJ2-7; a weak D match, TRBD2 (6 bases). Germline V lookup: CDR1 MGHRA, CDR2 YSYEKL. V was cut by 4 bases and J by 0 bases, with 16 bases left in between. This CDR3 has 16 amino acids.